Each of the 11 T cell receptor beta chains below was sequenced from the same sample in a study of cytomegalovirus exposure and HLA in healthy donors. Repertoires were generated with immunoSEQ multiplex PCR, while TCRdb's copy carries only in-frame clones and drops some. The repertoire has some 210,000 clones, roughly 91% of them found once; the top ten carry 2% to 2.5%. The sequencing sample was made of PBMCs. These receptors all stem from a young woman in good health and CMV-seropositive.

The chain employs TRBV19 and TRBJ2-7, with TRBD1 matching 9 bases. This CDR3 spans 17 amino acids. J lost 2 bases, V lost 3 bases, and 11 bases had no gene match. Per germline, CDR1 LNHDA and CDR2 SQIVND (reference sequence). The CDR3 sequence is CASSIGVGGDRAYEQYF. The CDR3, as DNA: TGTGCCAGTAGTATTGGGGTCGGCGGGGACAGGGCCTACGAGCAGTACTTC. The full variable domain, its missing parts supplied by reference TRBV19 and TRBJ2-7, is DGGITQSPKYLFRKEGQNVTLSCEQNLNHDAMYWYRQDPGQGLRLIYYSQIVNDFQKGDIAEGYSVSREKKESFPLTVTSAQKNPTAFYLCASSIGVGGDRAYEQYFGPGTRLTVT.

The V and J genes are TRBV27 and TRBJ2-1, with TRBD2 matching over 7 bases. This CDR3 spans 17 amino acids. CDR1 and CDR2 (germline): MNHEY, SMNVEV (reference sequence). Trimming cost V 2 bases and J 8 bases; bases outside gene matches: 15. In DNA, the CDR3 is TGTGCCAGCAGTTTAGTTGGGGAGGGCCCTCCCCCCCATGAGCAGTTCTTC. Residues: CASSLVGEGPPPHEQFF.

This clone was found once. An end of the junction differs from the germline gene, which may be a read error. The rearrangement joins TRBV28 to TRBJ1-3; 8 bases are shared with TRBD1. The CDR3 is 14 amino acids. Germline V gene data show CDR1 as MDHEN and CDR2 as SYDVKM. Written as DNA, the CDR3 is TGTGCCAGCAGGTCAGGGGGCTCTAGAAACACCATATATTTT. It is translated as CASRSGGSRNTIYF.

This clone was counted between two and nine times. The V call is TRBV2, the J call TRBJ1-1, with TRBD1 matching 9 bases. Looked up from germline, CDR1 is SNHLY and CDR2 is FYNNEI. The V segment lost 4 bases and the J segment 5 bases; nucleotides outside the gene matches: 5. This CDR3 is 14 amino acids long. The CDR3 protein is CASSVRDRGTEAFF. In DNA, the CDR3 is TGTGCCAGCAGTGTCCGAGACAGGGGGACTGAAGCTTTCTTT.

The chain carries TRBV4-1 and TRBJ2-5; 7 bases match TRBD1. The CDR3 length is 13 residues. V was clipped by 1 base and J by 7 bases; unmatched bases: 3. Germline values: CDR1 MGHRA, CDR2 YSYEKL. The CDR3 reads CASSQVTGATQYF. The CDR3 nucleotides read TGCGCCAGCAGCCAAGTCACAGGGGCGACCCAGTACTTC.

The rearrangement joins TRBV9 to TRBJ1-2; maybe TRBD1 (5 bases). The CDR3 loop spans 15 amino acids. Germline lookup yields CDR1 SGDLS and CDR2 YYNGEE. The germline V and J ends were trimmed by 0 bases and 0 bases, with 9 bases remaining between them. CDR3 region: CASSVGQTPNYGYTF. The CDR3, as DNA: TGTGCCAGCAGCGTAGGACAGACCCCTAACTATGGCTACACCTTC.

This CDR3 reads CASSLKASLAVSSYNEQFF. CDR3 DNA sequence: TGTGCCAGCAGTTTAAAGGCCTCACTAGCGGTGAGCTCCTACAATGAGCAGTTCTTC. The rearrangement links TRBV28 to TRBJ2-1, with TRBD2 matching over 8 bases. Germline trimming cut 2 bases from V and 0 bases from J; bases unmatched to any gene: 12. This CDR3 region has 19 residues. The germline V gene has CDR1 MDHEN and CDR2 SYDVKM.

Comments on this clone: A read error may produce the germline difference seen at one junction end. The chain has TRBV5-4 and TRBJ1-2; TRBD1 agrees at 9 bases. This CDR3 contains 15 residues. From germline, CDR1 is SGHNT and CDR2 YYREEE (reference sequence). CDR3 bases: TGTGCCAGCAGCTTGAGCCCCTCTGGGACAGGGTTTGGTTCCTTC. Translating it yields CASSLSPSGTGFGSF.

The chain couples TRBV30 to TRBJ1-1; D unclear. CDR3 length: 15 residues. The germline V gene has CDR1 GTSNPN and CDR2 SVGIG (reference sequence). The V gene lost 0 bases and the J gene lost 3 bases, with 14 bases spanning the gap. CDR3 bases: TGTGCCTGGAGTGTACGTCCGGGATTTGACACTGAAGCTTTCTTT. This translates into CAWSVRPGFDTEAFF.

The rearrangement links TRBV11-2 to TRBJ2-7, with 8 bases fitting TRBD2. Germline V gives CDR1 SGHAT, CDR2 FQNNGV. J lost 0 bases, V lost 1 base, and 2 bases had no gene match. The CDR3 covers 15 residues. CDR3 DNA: TGTGCCAGCAGCTTAGGAGCGGGAGCCTCCTACGAGCAGTACTTC. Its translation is CASSLGAGASYEQYF.

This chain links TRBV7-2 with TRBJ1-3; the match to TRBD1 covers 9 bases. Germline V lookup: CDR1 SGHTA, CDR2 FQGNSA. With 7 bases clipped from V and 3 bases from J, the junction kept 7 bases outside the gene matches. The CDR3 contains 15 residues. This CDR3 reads CASTGGQGGGNTIYF. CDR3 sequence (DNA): TGTGCCAGCACCGGGGGACAGGGAGGTGGAAACACCATATATTTT.